These T cell receptor beta chains were read from a single sample in a study of blood T cell repertoires in COVID-19. TCRdb keeps only in-frame clones here, not all; method: immunoSEQ multiplex PCR. This sample has about 180,000 clones, with approximately 85% found just once. Material: peripheral blood. These receptors all stem from a man in his sixties with acute or convalescent COVID-19. Each CDR3 is given without its conserved first and last residue.

J: TRBJ2-5
V: TRBV6-2/TRBV6-3
CDR3: ASSYSKTSGDRTQY

J: TRBJ2-5
V: TRBV2
CDR3: ASSPGSGETQY

J: TRBJ1-2
V: TRBV7-2
CDR3: ASSLALGNGYT

J: TRBJ1-4
V: TRBV27
CDR3: ASSLEGEEKLF

J: TRBJ2-2
V: TRBV12-5
CDR3: ASGQTGINTGELF

J: TRBJ2-3
V: TRBV7-9
CDR3: ASSPVGLATDTQY

J: TRBJ2-3
V: TRBV27
CDR3: ASSLRRVGLTSTDTQY

J: TRBJ2-5
V: TRBV19
CDR3: ASRGPSVQTQY

J: TRBJ2-7
V: TRBV9
CDR3: ASSVGVSGGLYEQY

J: TRBJ1-3
V: TRBV4-2
CDR3: ASSQTGAGNTIY

J: TRBJ2-1
V: TRBV6-2/TRBV6-3
CDR3: ASSLLAGQYNEQF

J: TRBJ1-1
V: TRBV25-1
CDR3: ASQGDYYTEAF

J: TRBJ1-1
V: TRBV5-4
CDR3: ASSLAYSGEAF

J: TRBJ2-3
V: TRBV19
CDR3: ASRTSGGIDTQY

J: TRBJ2-1
V: TRBV21-1
CDR3: ASSKGVPSGSVEQF

J: TRBJ2-7
V: TRBV3-1/TRBV3-2
CDR3: ASSQGGGSSEQY

J: TRBJ2-2
V: TRBV19
CDR3: ASSMGGTGELF

J: TRBJ1-1
V: TRBV11-2
CDR3: ASSLFMNTEAF

J: TRBJ2-3
V: TRBV7-2
CDR3: ASSYRTSSATDTQY

J: TRBJ2-7
V: TRBV20-1
CDR3: SASKASREQY

J: TRBJ2-1
V: TRBV7-9
CDR3: ASSLSPESSYNEQF

J: TRBJ2-1
V: TRBV5-1
CDR3: ASSLQANNEQF

J: TRBJ2-3
V: TRBV5-1
CDR3: ASSLFPGGTDTQY

J: TRBJ1-5
V: TRBV28
CDR3: ATRGQGRPNQPQH

J: TRBJ2-2
V: TRBV18
CDR3: ASSHRDRGLTGELF

J: TRBJ2-3
V: TRBV28
CDR3: ASSQTSWSTDTQY

J: TRBJ2-5
V: TRBV18
CDR3: ASSPMGQGGSETQY

J: TRBJ2-7
V: TRBV6-2/TRBV6-3
CDR3: ASSSPGPEQY

J: TRBJ2-7
V: TRBV28
CDR3: ASSPAGFARGYEQY

J: TRBJ1-2
V: TRBV18
CDR3: ASSPPRRDRAAGYT

J: TRBJ2-7
V: TRBV6-1
CDR3: ASSEMWEGPSEQY

J: TRBJ2-7
V: TRBV29-1
CDR3: SAGEGGYEQY

J: TRBJ1-2
V: TRBV30
CDR3: AWNRGANYGYT

J: TRBJ1-1
V: TRBV5-1
CDR3: ASSWDLEGAF

J: TRBJ1-1
V: TRBV7-8
CDR3: ASRPGWNTEAF

J: TRBJ2-7
V: TRBV7-2
CDR3: ASSLVGAFDEQY

J: TRBJ2-1
V: TRBV7-2
CDR3: ASSSAGGARPEQF

J: TRBJ1-5
V: TRBV28
CDR3: ASSRSGQGKAAQH

J: TRBJ2-7
V: TRBV11-2
CDR3: ASSFMTGGAYEQY

J: TRBJ2-2
V: TRBV9
CDR3: ASSVGPSPGELF

J: TRBJ1-5
V: TRBV19
CDR3: ASSIIETGRLSQH

J: TRBJ2-7
V: TRBV19
CDR3: ASSLQGAAGRYEQY

J: TRBJ2-7
V: TRBV18
CDR3: ASSSEGFYEQY

J: TRBJ2-7
V: TRBV28
CDR3: ASRPGTARYEQY